The sequence of this T cell receptor beta chain was determined in a study of T cell repertoires in cytomegalovirus infection. Study summary: Recently identified HLA-C-restricted and well-studied HLA-B-restricted CMV epitopes were used. Public signatures in TCR beta pointed to CMV infection and matching HLA type. General observations from the study: Carriers of CMV plus the relevant HLA were identified by cumulative public TCR beta family frequency. In two of eight donors, the top clonotype was HLA-C-restricted CMV-specific.

TCRdb ran MiXCR on the reads and lists one entry per CDR3 protein. The sample comprises about 920,000 distinct CDR3 sequences, approximately 31% of which are singletons, and about 14% rests with the top ten. This clonotype has a handful of counts. Its antigen is undetermined. The sequence was collected from a human donor in good health (CMV status not recorded). Some clones in this sample may be carry-over from other donors' samples. Sequencing was performed on cultured CD8+ T cells from PBMCs, taken from culture after CMV antigen stimulation.

The CDR3 protein is CASSEMGNNEQFF. Here the CDR3 DNA reads TGTGCCAGCAGTGAAATGGGAAACAATGAGCAGTTCTTC. The chain joins TRBV6-1 to TRBJ2-1, with unresolved D. Germline CDR1 and CDR2: MNHNS and SASEGT. Trimming removed 2 bases from V and 5 bases from J, with 7 bases in between. This CDR3 has 13 amino acids.